The present TCR beta chain was sequenced within a study of identical twins. In its sample, this clonotype was seen many times. Its specificity is not known. The CDR3 length is 11 residues. Germline V gene data show CDR1 as ENHRY and CDR2 as SYGVKD. Deletions cut 3 bases from V and 7 bases from J, with 4 bases between. Unique molecular identifiers were present on cDNA, and template switching added a universal primer site. Using its own MiXCR run on the 5' RACE reads, TCRdb lists one record per CDR3 protein. The sample carries roughly 690,000 distinct CDR3 sequences, 5.5% to 6.5% recorded once. Study observations and caveats: Cord blood beta clonotypes that were abundant carried fewer insertions, and memory repertoires showed no such trend. Models came in too low on out-of-frame TCR alpha sharing in monozygotic twins. Less excess twin sharing appeared in beta out-of-frame sequences.

The gene calls are TRBV10-3 and TRBJ2-1; D unclear. This receptor was identified in a young man in good health. Sequencing used naive T cells sorted from blood. The CDR3 loop is CAISDLNEQFF. The CDR3 region has the DNA TGTGCCATCAGTGACCTGAATGAGCAGTTCTTC.